This T cell receptor (beta chain) was recorded in a study of blood T cell repertoires in COVID-19. V was clipped by 4 bases and J by 7 bases, with 9 bases between them. The CDR3 loop spans 11 amino acids. CDR1 and CDR2 from the germline V gene are SGHTS and YDEGEE. TCRdb's table, derived via immunoSEQ multiplex PCR, lists solely in-frame clones and lacks some. Among around 140,000 clones listed, around 88% were seen once. Source material: peripheral blood. The chain carries TRBV5-8 and TRBJ2-7; D is ambiguous. The TCR sequence derives from a man over 45 with acute or convalescent COVID-19. The CDR3 DNA is TGTGCCAGCAGCCCGCGAGAAGAGCAGTACTTC. Protein: CASSPREEQYF.